These T cell receptor beta chains were read from a single sample in a study of beta chain features in type 1 diabetes. Measured with immunoSEQ multiplex PCR; TCRdb has only the in-frame clones, and not every one. Among 130,000 to 150,000 clones listed, less than 9% were seen once. Sequencing input: central memory CD4+ T cells from blood. The receptors stem from a woman in her 30s in good health. Both conserved end residues are part of each CDR3. A D gene is named only where the DNA matches it firmly. Expanded clones get a size class; other rows say once, few or many, or leave the size out.

d_call	v_call	j_call	clone_size	cdr3_aa	cdr3_nt
.	TRBV10-3	TRBJ2-4	.	CAISEDPIGAKNIQYF	TGTGCCATCAGTGAGGACCCCATCGGGGCCAAAAACATTCAGTACTTC
.	TRBV18	TRBJ2-1	few	CASSPSSHSYNEQFF	TGTGCCAGCTCACCCAGTAGCCACTCCTACAATGAGCAGTTCTTC
TRBD1	TRBV19	TRBJ2-7	few	CASTGTGQTYEQYF	TGTGCCAGTACCGGGACAGGGCAAACCTACGAGCAGTACTTC
.	TRBV5-1	TRBJ1-1	.	CASSRDGGITEAFF	TGCGCCAGCAGCCGGGACGGGGGGATCACTGAAGCTTTCTTT
TRBD1	TRBV4-2	TRBJ2-5	few	CASSQEDREETQYF	TGTGCCAGCAGCCAGGAGGACAGGGAAGAGACCCAGTACTTC
TRBD1	TRBV28	TRBJ1-5	.	CASRLQGASNQPQHF	TGTGCCAGCAGATTACAGGGGGCGAGCAATCAGCCCCAGCATTTT
TRBD2	TRBV30	TRBJ2-1	many	CAWTGLAGGSYNEQFF	TGTGCCTGGACGGGACTAGCGGGTGGGTCCTACAATGAGCAGTTCTTC
.	TRBV29-1	TRBJ2-5	.	CSVEGRLSETQYF	TGCAGCGTTGAAGGGAGACTATCAGAGACCCAGTACTTC
TRBD1	TRBV11-2	TRBJ2-3	.	CASSLRTGYRATDTQYF	TGTGCCAGCAGCTTAAGGACAGGGTATAGGGCCACAGATACGCAGTATTTT
TRBD1	TRBV7-2	TRBJ2-6	few	CASSSRGQGNGANVLTF	TGTGCCAGCAGCTCCCGAGGACAGGGGAACGGGGCCAACGTCCTGACTTTC
.	TRBV30	TRBJ1-5	few	CAWKGGDQPQHF	TGTGCCTGGAAAGGGGGGGACCAGCCCCAGCATTTT
TRBD1	TRBV15	TRBJ2-7	few	CATSKQGWGKGDEQYF	TGTGCCACCAGCAAACAGGGGTGGGGAAAGGGCGACGAGCAGTACTTC
TRBD1	TRBV30	TRBJ2-7	.	CAWSKITGAEQYF	TGTGCCTGGAGTAAAATTACAGGGGCCGAGCAGTACTTC
TRBD1	TRBV27	TRBJ2-7	.	CASSFVSGQRSREQYF	TGTGCCAGCAGTTTTGTCTCGGGACAGAGGTCGCGGGAGCAGTACTTC
.	TRBV23-1	TRBJ1-1	many	CASSHSGAWGNTEAFF	TGCGCCAGCAGTCACAGCGGCGCCTGGGGAAACACTGAAGCTTTCTTT
.	TRBV7-2	TRBJ2-1	many	CASSLRGSSSYNEQFF	TGTGCCAGCAGCTTAAGAGGCTCGAGCTCCTACAATGAGCAGTTCTTC
TRBD1	TRBV6-1	TRBJ2-7	few	CASSLRQGYEQYF	TGTGCCAGCAGTCTCCGACAGGGCTACGAGCAGTACTTC
TRBD2	TRBV11-2	TRBJ2-1	few	CASSLGGLAGYNEQFF	TGTGCCAGCAGCCTCGGCGGACTAGCGGGTTACAATGAGCAGTTCTTC
.	TRBV29-1	TRBJ1-2	few	CSVAGTLEGYTF	TGCAGCGTAGCCGGGACACTGGAGGGCTACACCTTC
TRBD1	TRBV9	TRBJ1-2	many	CASSLGTGARYTF	TGTGCCAGCAGCCTAGGGACAGGGGCACGCTACACCTTC
TRBD2	TRBV7-3	TRBJ2-5	.	CASSPRGTSGNQETQYF	TGTGCCAGCAGCCCGAGGGGGACTAGCGGAAACCAAGAGACCCAGTACTTC
.	TRBV25-1	TRBJ2-3	.	CASSEVADTQYF	TGTGCCAGCAGTGAGGTCGCGGATACGCAGTATTTT
.	TRBV5-1	TRBJ2-2	few	CASSLEGQNTGELFF	TGCGCCAGCAGCTTGGAGGGACAGAACACCGGGGAGCTGTTTTTT
TRBD1	TRBV11-2	TRBJ1-2	few	CASSLAMPGQGRNTF	TGTGCCAGCAGCTTAGCCATGCCGGGACAGGGTAGAAACACCTTC
TRBD1	TRBV7-3	TRBJ1-2	few	CASSQTPGTGNGGYTF	TGTGCCAGCAGCCAAACTCCCGGGACAGGGAATGGAGGCTACACCTTC
TRBD1	TRBV19	TRBJ2-7	.	CASSRQGRDDEQYF	TGTGCCAGTAGTAGACAGGGGCGAGATGACGAGCAGTACTTC
TRBD2	TRBV10-3	TRBJ2-1	.	CAIAQREGNNEQFF	TGTGCCATCGCCCAGCGGGAGGGTAACAATGAGCAGTTCTTC
TRBD2	TRBV18	TRBJ2-5	few	CASSRDYSESQYF	TGTGCCAGCTCCCGGGACTACTCGGAGTCCCAGTACTTC
.	TRBV28	TRBJ2-3	.	CASRRPASTDTQYF	TGTGCCAGCAGGAGGCCCGCGAGCACAGATACGCAGTATTTT
TRBD2	TRBV18	TRBJ2-4	many	CASSPAGGHIQYF	TGTGCCAGCTCACCCGCGGGGGGCCACATTCAGTACTTC
TRBD1	TRBV7-9	TRBJ2-3	.	CASSLQGDTDTQYF	TGTGCCAGCAGCTTGCAGGGGGACACAGATACGCAGTATTTT
.	TRBV27	TRBJ1-2	few	CASRESSVGGYTF	TGTGCCAGCAGGGAATCCAGTGTCGGGGGCTACACCTTC
TRBD2	TRBV5-3	TRBJ2-2	.	CARSRVAGGSTGELFF	TGTGCCAGAAGCCGGGTAGCGGGAGGCAGTACCGGGGAGCTGTTTTTT
TRBD1	TRBV6-1	TRBJ2-1	.	CASRWDRWQYNEQFF	TGTGCCAGCAGGTGGGACAGGTGGCAATACAATGAGCAGTTCTTC
TRBD2	TRBV7-2	TRBJ2-5	few	CASSLGLADVETQYF	TGTGCCAGCAGCTTAGGGCTAGCGGATGTGGAGACCCAGTACTTC
TRBD1	TRBV4-3	TRBJ2-7	few	CASSRDRGTEQYF	TGCGCCAGCAGCCGGGACAGGGGGACCGAGCAGTACTTC
.	TRBV7-9	TRBJ1-3	few	CAFEGRIDLSSGNTIYF	TGTGCCTTCGAGGGCAGGATTGACCTGAGCTCTGGAAACACCATATATTTT
.	TRBV11-1	TRBJ1-4	few	CASSLHTGIGEKLFF	TGTGCCAGCAGCTTACATACAGGGATTGGTGAAAAACTGTTTTTT
.	TRBV25-1	TRBJ2-1	few	CASNPTGAYNEQFF	TGTGCCAGCAACCCCACGGGGGCCTACAATGAGCAGTTCTTC
.	TRBV15	TRBJ1-4	few	CATSRSAPGLGEKLFF	TGTGCCACCAGCAGGTCCGCCCCCGGACTTGGGGAAAAACTGTTTTTT
TRBD2	TRBV5-1	TRBJ2-7	many	CASSLDTAGYYEQYF	TGCGCCAGCAGCTTGGATACAGCGGGGTACTACGAGCAGTACTTC
TRBD2	TRBV14	TRBJ2-1	few	CASSPQREVSYNEQFF	TGTGCCAGCAGCCCTCAGCGGGAGGTTTCCTACAATGAGCAGTTCTTC
.	TRBV5-4	TRBJ2-3	few	CASSPPGGEGTDTQYF	TGTGCCAGCAGCCCCCCGGGGGGCGAGGGCACAGATACGCAGTATTTT
.	TRBV13	TRBJ1-1	few	CASSAEPVTEAFF	TGTGCCAGCAGCGCTGAACCAGTCACTGAAGCTTTCTTT
.	TRBV10-3	TRBJ2-7	.	CAISVAGMHEQYF	TGTGCCATCAGTGTTGCGGGGATGCACGAGCAGTACTTC
TRBD1	TRBV4-2	TRBJ2-7	.	CASSQEGTGNSYEQYF	TGTGCCAGCAGCCAGGAAGGGACAGGGAATTCCTACGAGCAGTACTTC
.	TRBV28	TRBJ1-2	few	CASSRSGHRYGYTF	TGTGCCAGCAGTCGATCGGGACACCGTTATGGCTACACCTTC
.	TRBV6-1	TRBJ2-3	few	CASRLGLTDTQYF	TGTGCCAGCCGCTTAGGACTCACAGATACGCAGTATTTT
TRBD1	TRBV5-1	TRBJ2-3	.	CASNLQTGALTDTQYF	TGCGCCAGCAACCTCCAGACAGGGGCCCTCACAGATACGCAGTATTTT
.	TRBV11-2	TRBJ2-2	few	CASSFGPWQLFF	TGTGCCAGCAGCTTTGGGCCGTGGCAGCTGTTTTTT